Following are 7 T cell receptor beta chains from one sample sequenced in a study of T cell repertoires in cytomegalovirus infection. The antigens for these receptors are not known. MiXCR was run by TCRdb on the reads, yielding one entry per CDR3 protein. Of about 160,000 distinct CDR3 sequences listed, about 22% are singletons. The sample in question was CD8+ T cells from cultured PBMCs, obtained from culture after CMV antigen stimulation. Receptors were obtained from a human donor in good health (CMV status not recorded). Some clones in this sample may be carry-over from other donors' samples.

This clonotype came up a few times. The gene calls are TRBV6-6 and TRBJ2-1; tentatively, D is TRBD1 or TRBD2 (5 bases each). The CDR3 totals 15 residues. Between the trimmed V and J ends, which lost 2 bases and 0 bases, there was a span of 8 bases. Germline V CDR1 and CDR2: MNHNY, SVGAGI (reference sequence). CDR3 protein: CASSYEGPSYNEQFF. CDR3 nucleotide sequence: TGTGCCAGCAGTTACGAGGGACCCTCCTACAATGAGCAGTTCTTC.

This chain links TRBV7-2 with TRBJ2-5, with 13 nucleotides matching TRBD2. Germline CDR1 reads SGHTA; CDR2 reads FQGNSA. The CDR3 spans 16 residues. V shed 5 bases, J shed 5 bases, and the junction held 8 bases outside the gene matches. CDR3 nucleotide sequence: TGTGCCAGCAGCCAGGGACTAGCGGGGCGCCGGGAGACCCAGTACTTC. Its protein is CASSQGLAGRRETQYF.

V is TRBV11-2 and J is TRBJ2-1; D is unclear. The CDR3 totals 17 residues. Germline-derived CDR1 and CDR2 are SGHAT and FQNNGV. V lost 0 bases and J 2 bases, leaving 14 bases between the germline ends. The CDR3 sequence: CASSLEGSLTTYNEQFF. The CDR3 DNA sequence: TGTGCCAGCAGCTTAGAGGGGTCCCTTACGACCTACAATGAGCAGTTCTTC.

This chain links TRBV5-6 with TRBJ2-5, with D perhaps being TRBD1 or TRBD2 (5 bases each). The CDR3 has 17 amino acids. Germline lookup yields CDR1 SGHDT and CDR2 YYEEEE. Trimming pared 2 bases from V and 5 bases from J, leaving 22 bases between. CDR3 DNA: TGTGCCAGCAGCTTAGGGACCCCTACCGTGGGCGGCGAGACCCAGTACTTC. Encoded protein: CASSLGTPTVGGETQYF.

This clonotype has a handful of counts. In DNA, the CDR3 is TGTGCCAGCAGCCATACAGGGAACACTGAAGCTTTCTTT. Translated: CASSHTGNTEAFF. V and J are TRBV5-4 and TRBJ1-1; weak D call: TRBD1 (5 bases). Germline CDR1 SGHNT, CDR2 YYREEE (reference sequence). This CDR3 region has 13 residues. The germline V and J ends were trimmed by 4 bases and 1 base, with 8 bases remaining between them.

This clonotype was detected a few times. The chain has TRBV6-1 and TRBJ2-2, with D tentatively TRBD1 (6 bases). Per germline, CDR1 MNHNS and CDR2 SASEGT. This CDR3 contains 14 residues. The ends were cut back, 8 bases at V and 9 bases at J, with 19 bases in the middle. DNA for the CDR3: TGTGCCAGCGTTCCTAGCAGGGGAGTATGGGAGCTGTTTTTT. It codes for CASVPSRGVWELFF.

About this clonotype itself: A single base separates this from a much larger clone, so it may be a read error. This rearrangement joins TRBV27 to TRBJ1-2, with D hard to call. The CDR3 has 14 amino acids. Trimming took 3 bases from V and 7 from J, leaving 15 bases between them. Germline V CDR1 and CDR2: MNHEY, SMNVEV (reference sequence). The CDR3 coding sequence is TGTGCCAGCAGTTTCGGCAGCCTAGGCTTTGGCTACACCTTC. Its translation is CASSFGSLGFGYTF.